This T cell receptor beta chain was identified in a study of identical twins. The study, taken as a whole, reports: Within monozygotic twins, out-of-frame TCR alpha sharing was underestimated by the models. Rather than following the same donors, the conclusions depended on cross-sectional statistical analysis. Possibly, invariant MAIT and iNKT cells partly confounded zero-insertion analyses.

This clonotype was recorded at least ten times. The antigen is not known. This CDR3 spans 13 amino acids. In germline, CDR1 is LNHNV, CDR2 YYDKDF (reference sequence). V lost 3 bases to trimming and J lost 8 bases, with 13 bases between them. Template switching supplied a universal primer site; unique molecular identifiers were carried on the cDNA. TCRdb itself ran the 5' RACE reads through MiXCR, one entry per CDR3 protein. Of 250,000 or so distinct CDR3 sequences in the sample, approximately 8% are singletons; the top ten hold more than 5%. These data also formed part of another study, on yellow fever vaccine responses in identical twins.

This TCR derives from a woman younger than 30 in good health. The sequenced material came from CD8+ T cells sorted from blood. The chain is built from TRBV15 and TRBJ1-2, with a possible D match to TRBD1 (5 bases). CDR3 sequence: CATSSGQGFGYTF. CDR3 DNA sequence: TGTGCCACCAGCAGCGGGCAGGGTTTCGGCTACACCTTC.